This T cell receptor beta chain stems from a study of blood T cell repertoires in COVID-19. Study-wide background: PBMCs, B-cell-depleted T cells, or T cells were the source of the cDNA or gDNA that made up the material.

The germline gives CDR1 SGHKS, CDR2 YYEKEE (reference sequence). V lost 1 base, J lost 5 bases, and 6 bases lay in between. The CDR3 sequence is 12 residues long. In its sample, this clone was seen once. The repertoire was sequenced with immunoSEQ multiplex PCR; TCRdb's copy has only in-frame clones and lacks some. The table has roughly 79,000 clones, 87% seen once. The TCR originated in a woman between 45 and 65 years old with acute or convalescent COVID-19. The chain combines TRBV5-5 with TRBJ1-1, with unresolved D. The sequenced material came from peripheral blood. CDR3 sequence reads: CASSLRGTEAFF. The CDR3 DNA sequence: TGTGCCAGCAGCTTGCGGGGAACTGAAGCTTTCTTT.